The rows below give T cell receptor beta chains drawn from one sample of a study of control samples from healthy donors and cancer patients. The repertoire was sequenced with immunoSEQ multiplex PCR; TCRdb's copy has only in-frame clones and lacks some. The sample shows 70,000 or so clones, approximately 87% of them seen only once. The sample comprised blood. The receptors shown here come from a man aged 45-60 years in good health. CDR3s include the opening cysteine and the closing phenylalanine or tryptophan. The order of the fields is V gene, D gene, clone size, J gene, CDR3 protein, CDR3 DNA. D genes are given only for firm matches. Clone size is shown for a subset of rows, as once, few, many or a class of expanded clone.

v_call: TRBV19; d_call: TRBD1; clone_size: NA; j_call: TRBJ2-7; cdr3_aa: CASTQGDEQYF; cdr3_nt: TGTGCCAGTACACAGGGGGACGAGCAGTACTTC
v_call: TRBV19; d_call: TRBD1; clone_size: NA; j_call: TRBJ1-5; cdr3_aa: CASSIFVGQGAQPQHF; cdr3_nt: TGTGCCAGTAGTATTTTCGTAGGGCAGGGGGCTCAGCCCCAGCATTTT
v_call: TRBV5-3; d_call: TRBD1; clone_size: NA; j_call: TRBJ1-3; cdr3_aa: CARSPGQQSSGNTIYF; cdr3_nt: TGTGCCAGAAGCCCGGGACAGCAGAGCTCTGGAAACACCATATATTTT
v_call: TRBV30; d_call: NA; clone_size: NA; j_call: TRBJ2-1; cdr3_aa: CAWSPPFRRGLNEQFF; cdr3_nt: TGTGCCTGGAGTCCACCGTTCCGGAGAGGTTTGAATGAGCAGTTCTTC
v_call: TRBV29-1; d_call: TRBD1; clone_size: once; j_call: TRBJ1-2; cdr3_aa: CSVRQGGNYGYTF; cdr3_nt: TGCAGCGTTAGACAGGGTGGGAACTATGGCTACACCTTC
v_call: TRBV7-6; d_call: NA; clone_size: NA; j_call: TRBJ1-2; cdr3_aa: CASSSGQSSYGYTF; cdr3_nt: TGTGCCAGCAGCTCAGGACAATCTAGCTATGGCTACACCTTC
v_call: TRBV4-3; d_call: NA; clone_size: NA; j_call: TRBJ2-1; cdr3_aa: CASSQEGGRSYNEQFF; cdr3_nt: TGCGCCAGCAGCCAGGAAGGGGGTCGCTCCTACAATGAGCAGTTCTTC
v_call: TRBV24-1; d_call: TRBD2; clone_size: NA; j_call: TRBJ2-5; cdr3_aa: CATSDHRRGGETQYF; cdr3_nt: TGTGCCACCAGTGACCACAGGCGGGGGGGAGAGACCCAGTACTTC
v_call: TRBV10-3; d_call: TRBD1; clone_size: NA; j_call: TRBJ1-5; cdr3_aa: CAISATGQGREGSNQPQHF; cdr3_nt: TGTGCCATCAGTGCGACGGGACAGGGGCGCGAGGGTAGCAATCAGCCCCAGCATTTT
v_call: TRBV3-1/TRBV3-2; d_call: NA; clone_size: once; j_call: TRBJ2-5; cdr3_aa: CASSQGRGVKETQYF; cdr3_nt: TGTGCCAGCAGCCAAGGGCGGGGAGTTAAAGAGACCCAGTACTTC
v_call: TRBV19; d_call: TRBD2; clone_size: NA; j_call: TRBJ2-3; cdr3_aa: CASSIGGRVADTQYF; cdr3_nt: TGTGCCAGTAGTATAGGTGGGAGGGTCGCAGATACGCAGTATTTT
v_call: TRBV27; d_call: NA; clone_size: NA; j_call: TRBJ2-7; cdr3_aa: CASSFLSSYEQYF; cdr3_nt: TGTGCCAGCAGTTTCCTCAGCTCCTACGAGCAGTACTTC
v_call: TRBV7-9; d_call: NA; clone_size: NA; j_call: TRBJ2-7; cdr3_aa: CASSTQQGIYSYEQYF; cdr3_nt: TGTGCCAGCAGCACACAACAGGGTATATACTCCTACGAGCAGTACTTC
v_call: TRBV7-2; d_call: NA; clone_size: NA; j_call: TRBJ2-4; cdr3_aa: CASSRRGAQDIQYF; cdr3_nt: TGTGCCAGCAGCAGAAGGGGGGCGCAGGACATTCAGTACTTC
v_call: TRBV19; d_call: NA; clone_size: NA; j_call: TRBJ1-6; cdr3_aa: CASSGLGGTSPLHF; cdr3_nt: TGTGCCAGTAGTGGCCTGGGGGGCACTTCACCCCTCCACTTT
v_call: TRBV24-1; d_call: TRBD1; clone_size: NA; j_call: TRBJ1-2; cdr3_aa: CATSDPHGTGGYGYTF; cdr3_nt: TGTGCCACCAGTGATCCCCACGGGACAGGGGGCTATGGCTACACCTTC
v_call: TRBV29-1; d_call: NA; clone_size: few; j_call: TRBJ2-7; cdr3_aa: CSVVFGRGSEQYF; cdr3_nt: TGCAGCGTTGTCTTCGGCCGGGGCTCCGAGCAGTACTTC
v_call: TRBV28; d_call: NA; clone_size: NA; j_call: TRBJ2-1; cdr3_aa: CASQGYNEQFF; cdr3_nt: TGTGCCTCCCAGGGCTACAATGAGCAGTTCTTC
v_call: TRBV7-2; d_call: TRBD2; clone_size: NA; j_call: TRBJ2-3; cdr3_aa: CASSFRAGSPTDTQYF; cdr3_nt: TGTGCCAGCAGCTTCCGAGCGGGGAGCCCCACAGATACGCAGTATTTT
v_call: TRBV27; d_call: NA; clone_size: NA; j_call: TRBJ2-5; cdr3_aa: CASSSDRTGQETQYF; cdr3_nt: TGTGCCAGCAGCTCCGACAGGACCGGCCAAGAGACCCAGTACTTC
v_call: TRBV6-6; d_call: NA; clone_size: NA; j_call: TRBJ1-3; cdr3_aa: CASSYSTGGQNTIYF; cdr3_nt: TGTGCCAGCAGTTACTCGACCGGGGGTCAGAACACCATATATTTT
v_call: TRBV11-2; d_call: TRBD2; clone_size: NA; j_call: TRBJ2-1; cdr3_aa: CASSSIAGSEQFF; cdr3_nt: TGTGCCAGCAGCTCGATAGCGGGAAGCGAGCAGTTCTTC
v_call: TRBV28; d_call: NA; clone_size: NA; j_call: TRBJ1-2; cdr3_aa: CASSSSRPGRYGYTF; cdr3_nt: TGTGCCAGCAGTTCCTCCCGTCCTGGAAGGTATGGCTACACCTTC
v_call: TRBV11-2; d_call: TRBD2; clone_size: NA; j_call: TRBJ2-1; cdr3_aa: CASSMGLAGKGEQFF; cdr3_nt: TGTGCCAGCAGCATGGGACTAGCGGGGAAGGGAGAGCAGTTCTTC
v_call: TRBV9; d_call: NA; clone_size: NA; j_call: TRBJ2-3; cdr3_aa: CASSVVPAEVSTDTQYF; cdr3_nt: TGTGCCAGCAGCGTAGTACCAGCGGAAGTTAGCACAGATACGCAGTATTTT
v_call: TRBV3-1/TRBV3-2; d_call: NA; clone_size: NA; j_call: TRBJ2-5; cdr3_aa: CASSSQETQYF; cdr3_nt: TGTGCCAGCAGCTCCCAAGAGACCCAGTACTTC
v_call: TRBV29-1; d_call: NA; clone_size: NA; j_call: TRBJ2-5; cdr3_aa: CSAAPRLVSETQYF; cdr3_nt: TGCAGCGCTGCCCCCCGACTTGTATCGGAGACCCAGTACTTC
v_call: TRBV9; d_call: TRBD2; clone_size: NA; j_call: TRBJ2-1; cdr3_aa: CASSVLAGLYNEQFF; cdr3_nt: TGTGCCAGCAGCGTTTTAGCGGGCCTCTACAATGAGCAGTTCTTC
v_call: TRBV19; d_call: NA; clone_size: few; j_call: TRBJ1-5; cdr3_aa: CASSIDRGSPNQPQHF; cdr3_nt: TGTGCCAGTAGTATAGATCGAGGGTCTCCGAATCAGCCCCAGCATTTT
v_call: TRBV7-8; d_call: NA; clone_size: NA; j_call: TRBJ2-3; cdr3_aa: CASSLVRFGITDTQYF; cdr3_nt: TGTGCCAGCAGCTTAGTTAGGTTCGGCATAACAGATACGCAGTATTTT
v_call: TRBV3-1/TRBV3-2; d_call: NA; clone_size: NA; j_call: TRBJ2-7; cdr3_aa: CASSRSGLGVAYEQYF; cdr3_nt: TGTGCCAGCAGCCGATCGGGGTTGGGGGTTGCCTACGAGCAGTACTTC
v_call: TRBV11-2; d_call: NA; clone_size: NA; j_call: TRBJ2-7; cdr3_aa: CASSLGVKGQSVEYEQYF; cdr3_nt: TGTGCCAGCAGCTTAGGTGTCAAAGGACAATCGGTTGAATACGAGCAGTACTTC
v_call: TRBV28; d_call: NA; clone_size: once; j_call: TRBJ1-2; cdr3_aa: CASSPPGEVAIGYTF; cdr3_nt: TGTGCCAGCAGCCCGCCGGGGGAGGTGGCTATAGGCTACACCTTC
v_call: TRBV12-3/TRBV12-4; d_call: NA; clone_size: few; j_call: TRBJ2-7; cdr3_aa: CASYRDPYEQYF; cdr3_nt: TGTGCCAGCTACAGGGATCCCTACGAGCAGTACTTC
v_call: TRBV25-1; d_call: NA; clone_size: NA; j_call: TRBJ1-5; cdr3_aa: CASSAEDQPQHF; cdr3_nt: TGTGCCAGCAGTGCAGAGGATCAGCCCCAGCATTTT
v_call: TRBV9; d_call: NA; clone_size: NA; j_call: TRBJ2-3; cdr3_aa: CASSVGLATSTDTQYF; cdr3_nt: TGTGCCAGCAGCGTAGGTCTAGCGACTAGCACAGATACGCAGTATTTT
v_call: TRBV28; d_call: NA; clone_size: NA; j_call: TRBJ2-3; cdr3_aa: CASSPPGFRTDTQYF; cdr3_nt: TGTGCCAGCAGCCCCCCCGGATTTCGCACAGATACGCAGTATTTT
v_call: TRBV7-9; d_call: NA; clone_size: NA; j_call: TRBJ1-2; cdr3_aa: CASSLRADPSYGYTF; cdr3_nt: TGTGCCAGCAGCTTAAGGGCAGACCCCAGCTATGGCTACACCTTC
v_call: TRBV12-3/TRBV12-4; d_call: NA; clone_size: NA; j_call: TRBJ1-2; cdr3_aa: CASSSLLNYGYTF; cdr3_nt: TGTGCCAGCAGTTCTCTCCTTAACTATGGCTACACCTTC
v_call: TRBV30; d_call: TRBD1; clone_size: NA; j_call: TRBJ2-1; cdr3_aa: CAWKVRTGLNEQFF; cdr3_nt: TGTGCCTGGAAGGTCCGGACAGGGTTAAATGAGCAGTTCTTC
v_call: TRBV6-5; d_call: NA; clone_size: NA; j_call: TRBJ1-1; cdr3_aa: CASSPTGGATEAFF; cdr3_nt: TGTGCCAGCAGTCCCACAGGAGGGGCGACTGAAGCTTTCTTT
v_call: TRBV27; d_call: TRBD1; clone_size: NA; j_call: TRBJ2-1; cdr3_aa: CASSFKGQGMNEQFF; cdr3_nt: TGTGCCAGCAGTTTTAAGGGACAGGGAATGAATGAGCAGTTCTTC
v_call: TRBV10-2; d_call: TRBD2; clone_size: NA; j_call: TRBJ2-5; cdr3_aa: CASSASGGAGKTQYF; cdr3_nt: TGCGCCAGCAGTGCTAGCGGGGGGGCCGGGAAGACCCAGTACTTC
v_call: TRBV14; d_call: TRBD2; clone_size: few; j_call: TRBJ2-5; cdr3_aa: CASSPKLGTSSQETQYF; cdr3_nt: TGTGCCAGCAGCCCCAAGTTGGGGACTAGCAGTCAAGAGACCCAGTACTTC
v_call: TRBV4-3; d_call: NA; clone_size: NA; j_call: TRBJ2-5; cdr3_aa: CASSQDIVSAAAQYF; cdr3_nt: TGCGCCAGCAGCCAAGATATAGTCAGTGCGGCGGCCCAGTACTTC
v_call: TRBV6-5; d_call: NA; clone_size: NA; j_call: TRBJ1-2; cdr3_aa: CASSPTNYGYTF; cdr3_nt: TGTGCCAGCAGTCCAACTAACTATGGCTACACCTTC
v_call: TRBV3-1/TRBV3-2; d_call: NA; clone_size: NA; j_call: TRBJ2-3; cdr3_aa: CASRKGRDTQYF; cdr3_nt: TGTGCCAGCAGGAAAGGAAGAGATACGCAGTATTTT
v_call: TRBV12-3/TRBV12-4; d_call: NA; clone_size: NA; j_call: TRBJ1-1; cdr3_aa: CASSSGTEAFF; cdr3_nt: TGTGCCAGCAGCTCAGGGACTGAAGCTTTCTTT
v_call: TRBV12-5; d_call: NA; clone_size: NA; j_call: TRBJ2-1; cdr3_aa: CASGRRVGGTSYNEQFF; cdr3_nt: TGTGCTAGTGGTCGCAGAGTCGGGGGTACGTCCTACAATGAGCAGTTCTTC
v_call: TRBV6-2/TRBV6-3; d_call: NA; clone_size: NA; j_call: TRBJ1-5; cdr3_aa: CASSYWTGSNQPQHF; cdr3_nt: TGTGCCAGCAGTTACTGGACGGGTAGCAATCAGCCCCAGCATTTT
v_call: TRBV4-1; d_call: NA; clone_size: NA; j_call: TRBJ2-2; cdr3_aa: CASSQERRDEELFF; cdr3_nt: TGCGCCAGCAGCCAAGAACGGCGGGACGAGGAGCTGTTTTTT
v_call: TRBV27; d_call: NA; clone_size: NA; j_call: TRBJ2-1; cdr3_aa: CASSLFPLAFF; cdr3_nt: TGTGCCAGCAGTTTATTTCCACTGGCGTTCTTC
v_call: TRBV30; d_call: TRBD2; clone_size: NA; j_call: TRBJ2-1; cdr3_aa: CAFLAALYNEQFF; cdr3_nt: TGTGCCTTTCTAGCGGCCCTGTACAATGAGCAGTTCTTC
v_call: TRBV12-5; d_call: TRBD1; clone_size: NA; j_call: TRBJ1-1; cdr3_aa: CASGRQGWTEAFF; cdr3_nt: TGTGCTAGTGGACGACAGGGCTGGACTGAAGCTTTCTTT
v_call: TRBV24-1; d_call: NA; clone_size: NA; j_call: TRBJ1-1; cdr3_aa: CATSDFTMTGGNTEAFF; cdr3_nt: TGTGCCACCAGTGATTTTACCATGACAGGTGGAAACACTGAAGCTTTCTTT
v_call: TRBV5-4; d_call: TRBD1; clone_size: NA; j_call: TRBJ1-2; cdr3_aa: CASSKGTDVNYGYTF; cdr3_nt: TGTGCCAGCAGCAAAGGGACAGATGTTAACTATGGCTACACCTTC
v_call: TRBV3-1/TRBV3-2; d_call: TRBD2; clone_size: NA; j_call: TRBJ2-3; cdr3_aa: CASSQARLAGPTQYF; cdr3_nt: TGTGCCAGCAGCCAAGCCAGACTAGCGGGGCCTACGCAGTATTTT